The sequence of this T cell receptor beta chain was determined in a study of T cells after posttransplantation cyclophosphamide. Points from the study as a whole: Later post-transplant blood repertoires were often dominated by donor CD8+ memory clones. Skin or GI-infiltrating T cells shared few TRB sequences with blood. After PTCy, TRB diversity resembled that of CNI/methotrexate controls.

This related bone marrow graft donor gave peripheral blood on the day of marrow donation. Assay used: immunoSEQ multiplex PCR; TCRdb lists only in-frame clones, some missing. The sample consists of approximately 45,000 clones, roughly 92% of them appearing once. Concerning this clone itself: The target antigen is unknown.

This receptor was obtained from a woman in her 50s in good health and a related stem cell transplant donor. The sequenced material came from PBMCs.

The CDR3 protein is CASSPTSGTYEQYF. CDR3 bases: TGTGCCAGCAGTCCGACTAGCGGAACCTACGAGCAGTACTTC. V gene TRBV6-5 combines with J gene TRBJ2-7; 9 positions agree with TRBD2. Trimming removed 5 bases from V and 2 bases from J; junction bases left unmatched: 4. The germline gives CDR1 MNHEY, CDR2 SVGAGI. This CDR3 has 14 amino acids.